This entry lists 20 T cell receptor beta chains sequenced from one sample in a study of early T cells in non-severe SARS-CoV-2 infection. TCRdb used MiXCR to reprocess the 5' RACE reads, holding one entry per CDR3 protein. Of around 70,000 distinct CDR3 sequences in the sample, roughly 10% were seen once. The sample comprised whole blood. These receptor sequences come from an adult who was a healthcare worker with PCR-confirmed SARS-CoV-2 infection or an uninfected control (not recorded which).

This clonotype was seen ten or more times. The chain links TRBV9 to TRBJ2-3; 10 positions match TRBD2. CDR3 length: 15 amino acids. Germline lookup yields CDR1 SGDLS and CDR2 YYNGEE. V trimming: 4 bases; J trimming: 1 base; junction bases outside the gene matches: 3. CDR3 DNA: TGTGCCAGCAGCCGAGCGGGAGGGGGCACAGATACGCAGTATTTT. Its protein is CASSRAGGGTDTQYF.

This clonotype was observed a handful of times. The V gene is TRBV12-3 or TRBV12-4, the J gene TRBJ2-2; TRBD1 agrees at 9 bases. The CDR3 sequence is 16 residues long. V dropped 3 bases and J dropped 0; count of bases not matched to a gene: 2. This CDR3 reads CASSFGTGTNTGELFF. For the CDR3, the DNA is TGTGCCAGCAGTTTTGGGACAGGGACGAACACCGGGGAGCTGTTTTTT.

This clonotype was counted many times. The chain carries TRBV14 and TRBJ2-7; 7 nucleotides agree with TRBD2. Losses at the gene ends were 6 bases for V and 0 bases for J; bases not matched to a gene: 8. The CDR3 consists of 15 residues. CDR1 SGHDN and CDR2 FVKESK come from the germline V gene. The CDR3 DNA follows: TGTGCCAGCAGTCCCTGGGGAGGGAGCTCCTACGAGCAGTACTTC. As protein: CASSPWGGSSYEQYF.

This clonotype was seen many times. V usage is TRBV29-1 and J usage is TRBJ1-1; TRBD1 matches at 8 bases. Germline lookup yields CDR1 SQVTM and CDR2 ANQGSEA. V trimming: 5 bases; J trimming: 7 bases; junction bases outside the gene matches: 6. This CDR3 spans 12 amino acids. The CDR3 DNA sequence: TGCAGCGTTTTTGGACAGGGTGGTGAAGCTTTCTTT. Protein sequence: CSVFGQGGEAFF.

The table lists this clonotype with a few counts. The chain joins TRBV29-1 to TRBJ1-4; D call uncertain. This CDR3 contains 14 residues. Trimming cost V 4 bases and J 0 bases, with 9 bases left between them. Per the germline V gene, CDR1 is SQVTM and CDR2 is ANQGSEA. The CDR3 sequence is CSVVPDTTNEKLFF. The CDR3, as DNA: TGCAGCGTTGTCCCAGATACAACTAATGAAAAACTGTTTTTT.

This sequence joins TRBV3-1 and TRBJ1-3; D might be TRBD1 (5 bases). Trimming shortened V by 9 bases and J by 4 bases, and 19 bases separated the two germline ends. Germline V CDR1 and CDR2: LGHDT, YNNKEL (reference sequence). The CDR3 consists of 15 residues. In nucleotides, the CDR3 is TGTGCCAGTTCTAAAGACTGGGGCTCCGGAAACACCATATATTTT. Its protein is CASSKDWGSGNTIYF.

The chain links TRBV5-5 to TRBJ1-4; the match to TRBD1 covers 8 bases. This CDR3 has 13 amino acids. The V segment lost 4 bases and the J segment 10 bases; nucleotides outside the gene matches: 6. Germline lookup yields CDR1 SGHKS and CDR2 YYEKEE (reference sequence). The chain's CDR3 is CASSPGTGGKLFF. The CDR3 bases are TGTGCCAGCAGCCCTGGGACAGGAGGAAAACTGTTTTTT.

This clonotype was seen repeatedly, ten times or more. This chain links TRBV6-6 with TRBJ2-7; TRBD2 might be the D (7 bases). Germline loops: CDR1 MNHNY, CDR2 SVGAGI (reference sequence). This CDR3 has 13 residues. The V end was cut by 8 bases, the J end by 4 bases, with 15 bases between. The CDR3 is CASRRGAGYEQYF. Written as DNA, the CDR3 is TGTGCCAGCCGACGGGGGGCAGGGTACGAGCAGTACTTC.

The V and J genes are TRBV6-2 or TRBV6-3 and TRBJ2-7; the D call may be TRBD1 or TRBD2 (5 bases each). Deletions cut 3 bases from V and 6 bases from J, with 21 bases between. The germline CDR1 and CDR2 sequences are MNHEY and SVGEGT. The CDR3 runs 16 residues. CDR3 DNA: TGTGCCAGCAGTTATGGATTACTGGGACCGTCTACCGAGCAGTACTTC. Protein: CASSYGLLGPSTEQYF.

This clonotype was detected a few times. The gene calls are TRBV7-2 and TRBJ2-3; D is ambiguous. The CDR3 totals 14 residues. Germline V gene sequence: CDR1 SGHTA, CDR2 FQGNSA. Trimming left V 2 bases short and J 4 bases short, with 10 bases between. CDR3 residues: CASSLPDIADTQYF. CDR3 nucleotides: TGTGCCAGCAGCTTACCCGACATTGCAGATACGCAGTATTTT.

This clonotype was seen ten or more times. The rearrangement links TRBV24-1 to TRBJ2-3; possibly TRBD1 or TRBD2 for D (5 bases each). Looked up from germline, CDR1 is KGHDR and CDR2 is SFDVKD. The CDR3 contains 14 residues. V was shortened by 3 bases and J by 2 bases, with 8 bases between the two germline ends. The DNA for the CDR3 is TGTGCCACCAGTGATGGGGGATTCACAGATACGCAGTATTTT. Its protein product is CATSDGGFTDTQYF.

The sample holds many counts of this clonotype. The chain links TRBV7-9 to TRBJ1-4; D gene uncertain. Per germline, CDR1 SEHNR and CDR2 FQNEAQ (reference sequence). The CDR3 contains 14 residues. Between the trimmed V and J ends, which lost 6 bases and 1 base, there was a span of 9 bases. The CDR3 reads CASRLEGTNEKLFF. DNA of the CDR3: TGTGCCAGCAGGCTCGAGGGAACTAATGAAAAACTGTTTTTT.

This clonotype was counted only a few times. The chain employs TRBV19 and TRBJ2-1, with 9 nucleotides matching TRBD2. From germline, CDR1 is LNHDA and CDR2 SQIVND (reference sequence). The junction had 8 bases not matched to a gene; V was cut back by 5 bases and J by 6 bases. The CDR3 loop spans 15 amino acids. CDR3 in DNA: TGTGCCAGTAGTCCCGGACTAGCGAAACGCAATGAGCAGTTCTTC. It encodes CASSPGLAKRNEQFF.

This clonotype was counted many times. J is TRBJ2-1 and V is TRBV20-1, with TRBD2 matching over 11 bases. Trimming cost V 7 bases and J 8 bases; bases outside gene matches: 4. Germline V gene data show CDR1 as DFQATT and CDR2 as SNEGSKA (reference sequence). The CDR3 totals 12 residues. The CDR3 coding sequence is TGCAGTGAAACTAGCGGGAGCGATGAGCAGTTCTTC. It is translated as CSETSGSDEQFF.

This clonotype was seen repeatedly, ten times or more. The chain joins TRBV20-1 to TRBJ2-7, with TRBD1 as a possible D gene (5 bases). Germline CDR1 is DFQATT and CDR2 is SNEGSKA (reference sequence). Trimming pared 5 bases from V and 5 bases from J, leaving 22 bases between. This CDR3 contains 15 residues. CDR3 nucleotides: TGCAGTGCTGGGCATCCAGGGTTCCCTGGGGACGAGCAGTACTTC. Its translation: CSAGHPGFPGDEQYF.

The chain has TRBV6-2 or TRBV6-3 and TRBJ2-7; the match to TRBD1 covers 8 bases. V lost 7 bases to trimming and J lost 1 base; unmatched junction nucleotides: 6. Per germline, CDR1 MNHEY and CDR2 SVGEGT. This CDR3 is built from 14 residues. CDR3 sequence reads: CASTRQGASYEQYF. In DNA form, the CDR3 reads TGTGCCAGCACCAGGCAGGGGGCATCCTACGAGCAGTACTTC.

Only a few counts were recorded for this clonotype. The chain links TRBV5-1 to TRBJ2-7; 8 bases map to TRBD2. CDR1 is SGHRS and CDR2 is YFSETQ in the germline V gene. This CDR3 spans 15 amino acids. The V and J ends lost 1 base and 3 bases, in that order; junction bases with no gene match: 6. CDR3 DNA: TGCGCCAGCAGCTTGACTAGCGGCCCGTACTACGAGCAGTACTTC. This sequence encodes CASSLTSGPYYEQYF. Full variable domain (outside the CDR3, taken from reference TRBV5-1 and TRBJ2-7): KAGVTQTPRYLIKTRGQQVTLSCSPISGHRSVSWYQQTPGQGLQFLFEYFSETQRNKGNFPGRFSGRQFSNSRSEMNVSTLELGDSALYLCASSLTSGPYYEQYFGPGTRLTVT.

The chain combines TRBV20-1 with TRBJ2-5; TRBD1 matches at 10 bases. Germline loops: CDR1 DFQATT, CDR2 SNEGSKA (reference sequence). J was trimmed by 2 bases and V by 1 base; bases with no gene match: 7. This CDR3 has 16 residues. Written as DNA, the CDR3 is TGCAGTGCTAGAGTGCGGGACAGGGGATTTCAAGAGACCCAGTACTTC. Translating gives CSARVRDRGFQETQYF.

This clonotype was seen at least ten times. The chain is built from TRBV7-2 and TRBJ2-3; possibly TRBD1 for D (5 bases). This CDR3 spans 13 amino acids. Deletions cut 5 bases from V and 7 bases from J, with 13 bases between. Germline V CDR1 and CDR2: SGHTA, FQGNSA. The CDR3 reads CASSPQGPYTQYF. The CDR3 DNA reads as TGTGCCAGCAGCCCCCAGGGCCCTTATACGCAGTATTTT.

The chain's CDR3 is CATREDSNYGYTF. The CDR3 DNA reads TGTGCCACCAGAGAAGATTCTAACTATGGCTACACCTTC. The chain combines TRBV19 with TRBJ1-2; D is ambiguous. CDR3 length: 13 residues. CDR1 and CDR2 (germline): LNHDA, SQIVND (reference sequence). With 10 bases removed from V and 0 bases from J, the gap between germline ends came to 12 bases. Full variable domain (rest looked up from reference TRBV19 and TRBJ1-2): DGGITQSPKYLFRKEGQNVTLSCEQNLNHDAMYWYRQDPGQGLRLIYYSQIVNDFQKGDIAEGYSVSREKKESFPLTVTSAQKNPTAFYLCATREDSNYGYTFGSGTRLTVV.